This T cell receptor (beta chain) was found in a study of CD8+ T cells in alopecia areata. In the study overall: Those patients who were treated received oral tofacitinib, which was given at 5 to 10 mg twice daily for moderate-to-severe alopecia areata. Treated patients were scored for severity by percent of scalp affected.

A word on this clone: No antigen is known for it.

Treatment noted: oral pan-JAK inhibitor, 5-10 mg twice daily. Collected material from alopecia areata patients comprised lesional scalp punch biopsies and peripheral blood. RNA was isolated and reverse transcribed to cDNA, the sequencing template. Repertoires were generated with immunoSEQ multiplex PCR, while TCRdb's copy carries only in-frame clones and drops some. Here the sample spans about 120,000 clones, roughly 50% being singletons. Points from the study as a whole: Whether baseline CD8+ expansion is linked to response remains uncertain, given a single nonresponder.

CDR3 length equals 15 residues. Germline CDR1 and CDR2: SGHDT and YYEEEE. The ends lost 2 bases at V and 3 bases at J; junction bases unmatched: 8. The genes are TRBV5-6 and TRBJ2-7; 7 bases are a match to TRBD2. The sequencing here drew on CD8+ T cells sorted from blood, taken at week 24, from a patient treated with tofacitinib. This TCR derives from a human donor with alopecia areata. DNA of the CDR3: TGTGCCAGCAGCTTTGCGGGGGAAAATCACTACGAGCAGTACTTC. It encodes CASSFAGENHYEQYF.